The 19 T cell receptor beta chains below come from one sample, sequenced in a study of cytomegalovirus exposure and HLA in healthy donors. Here immunoSEQ multiplex PCR was the method, and the copy in TCRdb shows in-frame clones only, minus some. Here the sample spans 150,000 to 200,000 clones, about 82% being singletons. Specimen: PBMCs. The receptor source for this set is a woman under 30 in good health and CMV-seronegative.

The rearrangement joins TRBV7-9 to TRBJ2-5, with D possibly being TRBD1 (6 bases). The germline V gene has CDR1 SEHNR and CDR2 FQNEAQ (reference sequence). The CDR3 spans 12 residues. The V end lost 5 bases, the J end lost 5 bases, and 9 bases lay between the germline ends. CDR3 DNA: TGTGCCAGCAGCACAGGGTATGAGACCCAGTACTTC. Translated: CASSTGYETQYF.

The chain uses TRBV14 and TRBJ2-3; 11 positions agree with TRBD2. The V gene end was trimmed by 4 bases and the J gene end by 7 bases; junction bases not matched to a gene: 10. The CDR3 consists of 16 residues. CDR1 and CDR2 (germline): SGHDN, FVKESK. The CDR3 region has the DNA TGTGCCAGCAGCCCGTTGACTAGCGGGGCGACAAATACGCAGTATTTT. It yields the protein CASSPLTSGATNTQYF.

V usage is TRBV7-2 and J usage is TRBJ2-1; D call uncertain. V dropped 5 bases and J dropped 12 bases, with 17 bases sitting between them. Germline V gene lookup returns CDR1 SGHTA and CDR2 FQGNSA. This CDR3 region has 13 residues. The CDR3 is CASSADPGRGQFF. The CDR3 nucleotides are TGTGCCAGCAGCGCCGACCCGGGTCGTGGGCAGTTCTTC.

V gene TRBV19 combines with J gene TRBJ2-7, with D possibly being TRBD2 (5 bases). Per the germline V gene, CDR1 is LNHDA and CDR2 is SQIVND (reference sequence). Trimming stripped 0 bases from V and 3 bases from J, with 15 bases between. The CDR3 contains 16 residues. DNA of the CDR3: TGTGCCAGTAGTATAGATGGCGGGCAGCGCATCTACGAGCAGTACTTC. Protein sequence: CASSIDGGQRIYEQYF.

In its sample, this clone was seen a few times. This chain joins TRBV19 and TRBJ1-5; no clear D. The V end was cut by 8 bases, the J end by 9 bases, with 11 bases between. The CDR3 contains 11 residues. Germline V gives CDR1 LNHDA, CDR2 SQIVND (reference sequence). Written as DNA, the CDR3 is TGTGCCAGTTCCTCAGGTCCGCCCCAGCATTTT. Residues: CASSSGPPQHF.

The chain couples TRBV9 to TRBJ2-1, with a weak D call TRBD1 (5 bases). V was clipped by 1 base and J by 6 bases, with 14 bases between them. Germline V gene lookup returns CDR1 SGDLS and CDR2 YYNGEE. There are 15 residues in the CDR3. CDR3 residues: CASSVSSAGINEQFF. In nucleotides, the CDR3 is TGTGCCAGCAGCGTAAGTAGTGCAGGGATCAATGAGCAGTTCTTC.

The V gene is TRBV29-1, the J gene TRBJ2-1; 7 positions match TRBD2. Germline V gene lookup returns CDR1 SQVTM and CDR2 ANQGSEA. The CDR3 has 15 amino acids. J lost 10 bases, V lost 0 bases, and 12 bases had no gene match. The CDR3, as DNA: TGCAGCGTTGAAGACCGGATGGCGGGAGCTGAGGAGCAGTTCTTC. Translating it yields CSVEDRMAGAEEQFF.

Only one count was recorded for this clone. V usage is TRBV4-1 and J usage is TRBJ1-1; D unresolved. With 2 bases removed from V and 11 bases from J, the gap between germline ends came to 24 bases. Germline V CDR1 and CDR2: MGHRA, YSYEKL. This CDR3 region has 16 residues. CDR3 sequence (DNA): TGCGCCAGCAGCCAAATAGTACTTAGAGGAGGTTCAACGGCTTTCTTT. It is translated as CASSQIVLRGGSTAFF.

This chain joins TRBV5-1 and TRBJ2-3, with TRBD2 matching over 10 bases. The CDR3 runs 16 residues. From germline, CDR1 is SGHRS and CDR2 YFSETQ. Trimming at V came to 2 bases and at J to 1 base, leaving 4 bases not matched to a gene. The CDR3 nucleotides read TGCGCCAGCAGCTTACGGACTAGCGGAGGCACAGATACGCAGTATTTT. It yields the protein CASSLRTSGGTDTQYF. Variable domain in full (rest from reference TRBV5-1 and TRBJ2-3): KAGVTQTPRYLIKTRGQQVTLSCSPISGHRSVSWYQQTPGQGLQFLFEYFSETQRNKGNFPGRFSGRQFSNSRSEMNVSTLELGDSALYLCASSLRTSGGTDTQYFGPGTRLTVL.

The chain combines TRBV6-6 with TRBJ2-7, with 9 bases that match TRBD1. Germline assignment: CDR1 MNHNY and CDR2 SVGAGI (reference sequence). The V segment lost 6 bases and the J segment 6 bases; nucleotides outside the gene matches: 12. The CDR3 sequence is 15 residues long. CDR3: CASSSGTGNVREQYF. In nucleotides, the CDR3 is TGTGCCAGCAGCTCCGGGACAGGGAACGTCCGCGAGCAGTACTTC.

The rearrangement links TRBV5-1 to TRBJ2-2, with 7 bases that match TRBD1. V trimming: 1 base; J trimming: 3 bases; junction bases outside the gene matches: 3. Germline lookup yields CDR1 SGHRS and CDR2 YFSETQ. This CDR3 is 15 amino acids long. CDR3: CASSLTGVHTGELFF. The CDR3 DNA is TGCGCCAGCAGCTTGACAGGGGTCCACACCGGGGAGCTGTTTTTT.

This chain links TRBV5-4 with TRBJ2-7; tentative D call: TRBD1 (6 bases). This CDR3 is built from 15 residues. From germline, CDR1 is SGHNT and CDR2 YYREEE (reference sequence). V was shortened by 5 bases and J by 2 bases, with 17 bases between the two germline ends. The CDR3 region is CASSRQVPPTYEQYF. CDR3 bases: TGTGCCAGCAGTCGACAGGTCCCCCCTACCTACGAGCAGTACTTC.

The chain recombines TRBV27 with TRBJ2-7; 12 bases align to TRBD2. With 4 bases clipped from V and 2 bases from J, the junction kept 6 bases outside the gene matches. The germline V gene encodes CDR1 MNHEY and CDR2 SMNVEV (reference sequence). This CDR3 spans 16 amino acids. In DNA form, the CDR3 reads TGTGCCAGCAGTTCCTCGACTAGCGGGAGACCCTACGAGCAGTACTTC. It encodes CASSSSTSGRPYEQYF.

The chain carries TRBV2 and TRBJ2-4, with 8 bases aligning to TRBD1. Germline loops: CDR1 SNHLY, CDR2 FYNNEI. This CDR3 is 14 amino acids long. V lost 5 bases and J lost 9; bases outside the gene matches: 9. The CDR3 loop reads CASSTPVQGGIQYF. The DNA for the CDR3 is TGTGCCAGCAGTACTCCCGTACAGGGGGGCATTCAGTACTTC.

V and J are TRBV30 and TRBJ1-5; 7 bases are a match to TRBD1. From germline, CDR1 is GTSNPN and CDR2 SVGIG (reference sequence). The CDR3 contains 18 residues. With V trimmed by 1 base and J by 0 bases, 12 bases remained unmatched. CDR3 residues: CAWSGGRTGLYSNQPQHF. CDR3 DNA: TGTGCCTGGAGTGGGGGCCGGACAGGACTGTATAGCAATCAGCCCCAGCATTTT.

The chain carries TRBV6-5 and TRBJ2-7, with 9 bases lining up with TRBD1. V shed 4 bases and J 7 bases; nucleotides not matched to a gene: 5. This CDR3 is built from 13 residues. Germline V gene sequence: CDR1 MNHEY, CDR2 SVGAGI. The CDR3 is CASSLGQGGEQYF. In nucleotides, the CDR3 is TGTGCCAGCAGTTTGGGACAGGGAGGAGAGCAGTACTTC.

This chain connects TRBV6-5 to TRBJ2-2; a weak D match, TRBD1 (5 bases). Germline CDR1 reads MNHEY; CDR2 reads SVGAGI. V was clipped by 6 bases and J by 6 bases, with 8 bases between them. This CDR3 is 12 amino acids long. CDR3 bases: TGTGCCAGCAGGGCAGGGCCCGGGGAGCTGTTTTTT. Amino acids: CASRAGPGELFF.

This clone was detected once. The chain carries TRBV4-1 and TRBJ1-5; TRBD1 matches 7 bases. Germline values: CDR1 MGHRA, CDR2 YSYEKL. V lost 3 bases, J lost 4 bases, and 15 bases stayed unmatched. The CDR3 length is 18 residues. This chain's CDR3 is CASSHRDSRTRGNQPQHF. As DNA, the CDR3 is TGCGCCAGCAGCCATCGGGACAGCCGAACGCGGGGTAATCAGCCCCAGCATTTT.

The CDR3, as DNA: TGTGCCAGCAGCCCTCCGGGACAGTCGCGGTTCTTC. Protein sequence: CASSPPGQSRFF. V and J are TRBV7-3 and TRBJ2-1, with TRBD1 matching over 7 bases. The CDR3 contains 12 residues. The trim removed 5 bases at V and 15 bases at J, leaving 10 bases unmatched. Germline CDR1 is SGHTA and CDR2 is FQGTGA.